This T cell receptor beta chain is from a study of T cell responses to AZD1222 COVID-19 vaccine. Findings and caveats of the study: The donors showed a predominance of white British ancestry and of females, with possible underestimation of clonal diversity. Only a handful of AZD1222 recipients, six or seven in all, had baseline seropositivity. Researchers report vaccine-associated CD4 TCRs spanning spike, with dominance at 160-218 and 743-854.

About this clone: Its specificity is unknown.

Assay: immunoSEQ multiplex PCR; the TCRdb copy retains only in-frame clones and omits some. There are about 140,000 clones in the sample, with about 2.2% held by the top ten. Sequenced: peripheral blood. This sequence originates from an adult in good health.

CDR3 sequence: CASSLSRGTEAFF. The CDR3 DNA is TGTGCCAGCAGCTTAAGCCGAGGGACTGAAGCTTTCTTT. The chain recombines TRBV7-9 with TRBJ1-1; D is undetermined. V was cut by 2 bases and J by 5 bases, with 9 bases left in between. CDR1 is SEHNR, CDR2 FQNEAQ, per germline (reference sequence). CDR3 length equals 13 residues.